This is a list of T cell receptor beta chains from one sample in a study of CD8+CD57+ T cells in acquired aplastic anemia. TCRdb analysed the reads with MiXCR anew, one entry per CDR3 protein. This sample has a few hundred thousand distinct CDR3 sequences; roughly 53% occur once, and the top ten carry 1% to 1.5%. The sample taken for sequencing was sorted CD4+, CD8+, or CD8+CD57+ T cells (not recorded which) from PBMCs. The receptors were sampled from a human donor with aplastic anemia. The CDR3 runs from the conserved cysteine through the conserved F or W. A D gene is named only where the DNA matches it firmly. Clone sizes are given selectively: once, few, many, or a class where the clone is expanded.

D: .
length: 13
J: TRBJ1-2
size: .
V: TRBV7-3
CDR3: CASSRSGSYGYTF
DNA: TGTGCCAGCAGCCGCTCAGGGAGCTATGGCTACACCTTC

D: TRBD1
length: 13
J: TRBJ1-6
size: many
V: TRBV19
CDR3: CASSRDRNSPLHF
DNA: TGTGCCAGTAGCCGGGACAGAAATTCACCCCTCCACTTT

D: .
length: 16
J: TRBJ1-3
size: many
V: TRBV6-1
CDR3: CASSGRTTFSGNTIYF
DNA: TGTGCCAGCAGCGGAAGAACCACCTTCTCTGGAAACACCATATATTTT

D: .
length: 13
J: TRBJ2-3
size: many
V: TRBV6-5
CDR3: CASSYRERDTQYF
DNA: TGTGCCAGCAGTTACCGGGAGCGAGATACGCAGTATTTT

D: .
length: 13
J: TRBJ2-5
size: .
V: TRBV4-2
CDR3: CASSQEVAETQYF
DNA: TGTGCCAGCAGCCAAGAGGTGGCGGAGACCCAGTACTTC

D: .
length: 15
J: TRBJ1-2
size: many
V: TRBV4-1
CDR3: CASSPIPGTDYGYTF
DNA: TGCGCCAGCAGCCCCATACCTGGGACGGACTATGGCTACACCTTC

D: .
length: 14
J: TRBJ1-5
size: .
V: TRBV2
CDR3: CASSEEPSNQPQHF
DNA: TGTGCCAGCAGTGAAGAGCCCTCCAATCAGCCCCAGCATTTT

D: TRBD2
length: 15
J: TRBJ2-3
size: .
V: TRBV10-2
CDR3: CASKSSGGTTDTQYF
DNA: TGTGCCAGCAAATCTAGCGGGGGGACCACAGATACGCAGTATTTT

D: .
length: 12
J: TRBJ1-1
size: .
V: TRBV2
CDR3: CASNQGITEAFF
DNA: TGTGCCAGCAATCAGGGTATCACTGAAGCTTTCTTT

D: TRBD2
length: 15
J: TRBJ2-3
size: .
V: TRBV20-1
CDR3: CSARDPGGGTDTQYF
DNA: TGCAGTGCTAGAGACCCGGGGGGAGGCACAGATACGCAGTATTTT

D: .
length: 16
J: TRBJ1-6
size: many
V: TRBV7-8
CDR3: CASSLAGAGVNSPLHF
DNA: TGTGCCAGCAGCTTAGCGGGGGCAGGGGTAAATTCACCCCTCCACTTT

D: .
length: 17
J: TRBJ2-7
size: .
V: TRBV6-6
CDR3: CASSYVLTAGLSHEQYF
DNA: TGTGCCAGCAGTTACGTTTTAACGGCAGGGCTTTCCCACGAGCAGTACTTC

D: .
length: 15
J: TRBJ1-2
size: many
V: TRBV5-6
CDR3: CASSLKPGLNYGYTF
DNA: TGTGCCAGCAGCTTAAAACCGGGCCTTAACTATGGCTACACCTTC

D: TRBD1
length: 15
J: TRBJ1-3
size: many
V: TRBV11-1
CDR3: CASSLDRATGNTIYF
DNA: TGTGCCAGCAGCTTGGACAGGGCGACTGGAAACACCATATATTTT

D: .
length: 14
J: TRBJ1-2
size: many
V: TRBV5-1
CDR3: CASSLDRGDYGYTF
DNA: TGCGCCAGCAGCTTGGATAGGGGGGACTATGGCTACACCTTC

D: .
length: 16
J: TRBJ2-5
size: many
V: TRBV20-1
CDR3: CSARDRREGVQETQYF
DNA: TGCAGTGCTAGAGATCGGCGCGAGGGAGTCCAAGAGACCCAGTACTTC

D: .
length: 14
J: TRBJ2-7
size: .
V: TRBV20-1
CDR3: CSASRGLGSYEQYF
DNA: TGCAGTGCTAGCAGAGGGCTGGGTTCCTACGAGCAGTACTTC

D: .
length: 15
J: TRBJ1-5
size: many
V: TRBV3-1
CDR3: CASSQFPNSNQPQHF
DNA: TGTGCCAGCAGCCAATTCCCAAATAGCAATCAGCCCCAGCATTTT

D: .
length: 13
J: TRBJ2-3
size: .
V: TRBV20-1
CDR3: CSAGGDGTDTQYF
DNA: TGCAGTGCCGGCGGGGACGGCACAGATACGCAGTATTTT

D: .
length: 12
J: TRBJ1-1
size: .
V: TRBV7-8
CDR3: CASSPWSAEAFF
DNA: TGTGCCAGCAGCCCGTGGTCAGCTGAAGCTTTCTTT

D: .
length: 15
J: TRBJ1-4
size: many
V: TRBV12-3/TRBV12-4
CDR3: CASSSYQGPIEKLFF
DNA: TGTGCCAGCAGTTCATATCAGGGGCCGATTGAAAAACTGTTTTTT

D: .
length: 15
J: TRBJ1-2
size: .
V: TRBV20-1
CDR3: CSARDRRELFLGYTF
DNA: TGCAGTGCTAGAGATCGTAGAGAGCTCTTCCTAGGCTACACCTTC

D: TRBD2
length: 15
J: TRBJ2-7
size: .
V: TRBV5-1
CDR3: CASSWTSGRNYEQYF
DNA: TGCGCCAGCAGCTGGACTAGCGGGAGGAACTACGAGCAGTACTTC

D: .
length: 15
J: TRBJ1-2
size: many
V: TRBV11-2
CDR3: CASSTDSSSNYGYTF
DNA: TGTGCCAGCAGCACGGACAGTTCCTCTAACTATGGCTACACCTTC

D: .
length: 12
J: TRBJ1-2
size: many
V: TRBV7-9
CDR3: CASARGFHGYTF
DNA: TGTGCCAGCGCCCGGGGGTTCCATGGCTACACCTTC

D: .
length: 14
J: TRBJ2-1
size: few
V: TRBV5-8
CDR3: CASSLLSSYNEQFF
DNA: TGTGCCAGCAGCTTGTTAAGCTCCTACAATGAGCAGTTCTTC

D: .
length: 18
J: TRBJ1-2
size: many
V: TRBV10-3
CDR3: CAISEWAPNLTGRYGYTF
DNA: TGTGCCATCAGTGAGTGGGCTCCAAACCTAACAGGGAGGTATGGCTACACCTTC

D: TRBD2
length: 17
J: TRBJ2-3
size: .
V: TRBV7-9
CDR3: CASSQGRGAGGPGGQYF
DNA: TGTGCCAGCAGCCAAGGCCGTGGGGCGGGAGGGCCGGGCGGGCAGTATTTT

D: TRBD1
length: 15
J: TRBJ2-5
size: many
V: TRBV7-9
CDR3: CASSSRTGNQETQYF
DNA: TGTGCCAGCAGCTCCCGGACAGGGAACCAAGAGACCCAGTACTTC

D: .
length: 14
J: TRBJ2-7
size: few
V: TRBV14
CDR3: CASSPETASYEQYF
DNA: TGTGCCAGCAGCCCAGAGACAGCTTCCTACGAGCAGTACTTC

D: .
length: 17
J: TRBJ2-3
size: .
V: TRBV7-6
CDR3: CASSFRGGFSSTDTQYF
DNA: TGTGCCAGCAGCTTTAGGGGGGGCTTCAGTAGCACAGATACGCAGTATTTT

D: .
length: 15
J: TRBJ1-4
size: .
V: TRBV18
CDR3: CASSPYGVGSEKLFF
DNA: TGTGCCAGCTCACCATATGGGGTTGGTTCAGAAAAACTGTTTTTT

D: TRBD1
length: 14
J: TRBJ1-2
size: many
V: TRBV7-8
CDR3: CASSLRQGYYGYTF
DNA: TGTGCCAGCAGCTTACGACAGGGGTACTATGGCTACACCTTC

D: .
length: 10
J: TRBJ1-2
size: .
V: TRBV12-3/TRBV12-4
CDR3: CASSGTVYTF
DNA: TGTGCCAGCAGTGGAACAGTCTACACCTTC

D: .
length: 12
J: TRBJ1-1
size: .
V: TRBV12-5
CDR3: CASGLVPLTMRF
DNA: TGTGCTAGTGGTTTGGTACCATTGACAATGCGCTTT

D: .
length: 18
J: TRBJ2-2
size: .
V: TRBV19
CDR3: CASSIHGLAITSAGELFF
DNA: TGTGCCAGTAGTATCCACGGACTGGCTATTACCAGTGCCGGGGAGCTGTTTTTT

D: TRBD1
length: 16
J: TRBJ1-6
size: .
V: TRBV2
CDR3: CASSPGTGGTDSPLHF
DNA: TGTGCCAGCAGTCCCGGGACAGGGGGCACTGATTCACCCCTCCACTTT

D: .
length: 14
J: TRBJ2-7
size: .
V: TRBV9
CDR3: CASSVDRGYDEQYF
DNA: TGTGCCAGCAGCGTAGACCGGGGTTACGACGAGCAGTACTTC

D: .
length: 13
J: TRBJ1-4
size: .
V: TRBV19
CDR3: CASSLAGNEKLFF
DNA: TGTGCCAGTAGCTTGGCAGGAAATGAAAAACTGTTTTTT

D: TRBD1
length: 13
J: TRBJ2-1
size: once
V: TRBV10-3
CDR3: CANGQEPNNEQFF
DNA: TGTGCCAACGGACAGGAACCTAACAATGAGCAGTTCTTC

D: TRBD1
length: 14
J: TRBJ1-5
size: many
V: TRBV10-3
CDR3: CATKDREGNQPQHF
DNA: TGTGCCACCAAGGACAGGGAAGGCAATCAGCCCCAGCATTTT

D: .
length: 16
J: TRBJ2-7
size: once
V: TRBV7-6
CDR3: CASSKMAPGISYEQYF
DNA: TGTGCCAGCAGCAAGATGGCACCCGGAATTTCCTACGAGCAGTACTTC

D: .
length: 14
J: TRBJ1-1
size: few
V: TRBV29-1
CDR3: CSADAGLQNTEAFF
DNA: TGCAGCGCGGACGCGGGACTCCAGAACACTGAAGCTTTCTTT

D: .
length: 14
J: TRBJ2-3
size: .
V: TRBV7-3
CDR3: CASSLRQNTDTQYF
DNA: TGTGCCAGCAGCTTAAGGCAGAACACAGATACGCAGTATTTT

D: .
length: 12
J: TRBJ2-2
size: .
V: TRBV7-2
CDR3: CASSSGAGELFF
DNA: TGTGCCAGCAGCTCGGGTGCCGGGGAGCTGTTTTTT

D: TRBD1
length: 15
J: TRBJ2-5
size: .
V: TRBV15
CDR3: CATSSTGALQETQYF
DNA: TGTGCCACCAGCAGTACAGGGGCCCTACAAGAGACCCAGTACTTC

D: .
length: 14
J: TRBJ1-2
size: .
V: TRBV7-9
CDR3: CASSLEGDYYGYTF
DNA: TGTGCCAGCAGCTTGGAGGGGGACTACTATGGCTACACCTTC

D: .
length: 15
J: TRBJ1-2
size: few
V: TRBV10-3
CDR3: CAISESYGGNYGYTF
DNA: TGTGCCATCAGTGAGTCCTACGGAGGGAACTATGGCTACACCTTC

D: TRBD1
length: 12
J: TRBJ1-2
size: .
V: TRBV12-3/TRBV12-4
CDR3: CANSFGRQGGTF
DNA: TGTGCCAACAGTTTTGGGCGACAGGGAGGTACCTTC

D: TRBD2
length: 17
J: TRBJ2-7
size: many
V: TRBV11-2
CDR3: CASSSPRGSSGSYEQYF
DNA: TGTGCCAGCAGCTCCCCCCGCGGCTCTAGCGGGAGTTACGAGCAGTACTTC

D: TRBD1
length: 13
J: TRBJ2-7
size: many
V: TRBV7-9
CDR3: CASRSTGTYEQYF
DNA: TGTGCCAGCAGATCGACAGGGACCTACGAGCAGTACTTC

D: .
length: 13
J: TRBJ1-1
size: .
V: TRBV2
CDR3: CASSVVRGTEAFF
DNA: TGTGCCAGCAGTGTTGTCAGGGGCACTGAAGCTTTCTTT

D: TRBD2
length: 14
J: TRBJ2-7
size: .
V: TRBV24-1
CDR3: CATPGLAGPYEQYF
DNA: TGTGCCACCCCGGGACTAGCGGGGCCATACGAGCAGTACTTC

D: .
length: 13
J: TRBJ2-3
size: .
V: TRBV20-1
CDR3: CSARASGTDTQYF
DNA: TGCAGTGCTAGGGCTAGCGGCACAGATACGCAGTATTTT

D: .
length: 12
J: TRBJ2-7
size: .
V: TRBV29-1
CDR3: CSVAKGVYEQYF
DNA: TGCAGCGTTGCAAAAGGGGTTTACGAGCAGTACTTC

D: .
length: 11
J: TRBJ1-6
size: .
V: TRBV15
CDR3: CATSRDTTLHF
DNA: TGTGCCACCAGCAGAGATACAACCCTCCACTTT

D: .
length: 14
J: TRBJ2-7
size: many
V: TRBV20-1
CDR3: CSAHGDSPHYEQYF
DNA: TGCAGTGCTCACGGGGACTCTCCCCACTACGAGCAGTACTTC

D: TRBD1
length: 14
J: TRBJ2-7
size: few
V: TRBV5-1
CDR3: CASSIGDRPYEQYF
DNA: TGCGCCAGCAGCATAGGGGACAGGCCCTACGAGCAGTACTTC